This note documents a single T cell receptor (beta chain) sequence. Its matching antigen is unknown. Germline trimming cut 8 bases from V and 4 bases from J; bases unmatched to any gene: 20. This CDR3 has 19 amino acids. Germline values: CDR1 GTSNPN, CDR2 SVGIG (reference sequence). This PCR relied on a set of 60 Vbeta primers and 13 Jbeta primers. Study processing details: Roughly 10 million shared chains were among approximately 87 million unique TCR beta chains counted in a later analysis. TCRdb's table, derived via immunoSEQ multiplex PCR, lists solely in-frame clones and lacks some. V and J calls and clone size come straight from that table; D and trimming were deduced from the DNA. The sample records roughly 200,000 clones, 60% to 85% being singletons. Each donor's status was that of a healthy bone marrow donor. These data are taken from a study of cytomegalovirus exposure and HLA in healthy donors.

Study observations and caveats: Later analysis indicated greater clonal expansion among HLA-associated TCR beta chains than among equally common other chains. Being productive about 90% or about 30% of the time was typical of most TCR beta V segments in an earlier analysis.

The clonotype originates from a male donor in good health and CMV-seronegative. The sequenced material came from PBMCs. The V gene is TRBV30, the J gene TRBJ2-1; 13 nucleotides match TRBD2. The CDR3 DNA reads as TGTGCCCACCCCCACCAACTCGGGACTAGCGGGAAGGGTTACAATGAGCAGTTCTTC. Translated, it gives CAHPHQLGTSGKGYNEQFF.